Listed here are 18 T cell receptor beta chains from one sample, sequenced in a study of siplizumab effects on memory and regulatory T cells. Using immunoSEQ multiplex PCR, the repertoire was profiled, and TCRdb retains in-frame clones only, with some absent. This table has about 100,000 clones, over 90% appearing once. Sample: non-Treg CD4+ T cells sorted from blood. These TCRs come from a human donor in good health.

In nucleotides, the CDR3 is TGTGCCAGCAGCTTGGACGCGGTAACTGAAGCTTTCTTT. Residues: CASSLDAVTEAFF. The chain is built from TRBV5-4 and TRBJ1-1; D is undetermined. In germline, CDR1 is SGHNT, CDR2 YYREEE (reference sequence). The CDR3 length is 13 residues. V shed 0 bases and J shed 5 bases, with 8 bases lying between them.

This rearrangement joins TRBV11-2 to TRBJ2-5, with 16 positions matching TRBD2. The CDR3 has 17 amino acids. CDR1 is SGHAT, CDR2 FQNNGV, per germline. J was trimmed by 5 bases and V by 6 bases; bases with no gene match: 9. CDR3 sequence reads: CASSYGTSGRAEETQYF. In DNA form, the CDR3 reads TGTGCCAGCAGTTACGGGACTAGCGGGAGGGCAGAGGAGACCCAGTACTTC.

The chain carries TRBV19 and TRBJ2-4, with D unresolved. The V end was cut by 6 bases, the J end by 6 bases, with 18 bases between. CDR1 LNHDA and CDR2 SQIVND come from the germline V gene (reference sequence). This CDR3 comprises 15 residues. The CDR3 nucleotides are TGTGCCAGTAGCCCCCACTCACGTTCCCTAAACATTCAGTACTTC. As protein: CASSPHSRSLNIQYF.

The V gene is TRBV7-9, the J gene TRBJ1-2; no clear D gene. CDR1 and CDR2 from the germline V gene are SEHNR and FQNEAQ (reference sequence). The CDR3 runs 14 residues. The V gene lost 4 bases and the J gene lost 8 bases, with 17 bases spanning the gap. The CDR3 here is CASSSPSGSWGYTF. CDR3 sequence (DNA): TGTGCCAGCAGCTCCCCCTCCGGGAGCTGGGGCTACACCTTC.

This chain links TRBV1 with TRBJ1-2; the table's D gene call, TRBD1, was not cross checked with the DNA. TRBV1 represents a pseudogene. This CDR3 has 17 amino acids. The CDR3 protein is CTSSQGADRDLFYGYTF. CDR3 nucleotides: TGCACCAGCAGCCAGGGGGCGGACAGGGACCTGTTCTATGGCTACACCTTC.

This chain uses TRBV9 with TRBJ2-1; TRBD2 agrees at 11 bases. J gave up 3 bases and V 0 bases, and 8 bases lay outside the gene matches. The V gene's germline CDR1 is SGDLS and CDR2 YYNGEE. CDR3 length: 18 residues. CDR3: CASSVATSGSAYYNEQFF. CDR3 nucleotides: TGTGCCAGCAGCGTAGCTACTAGCGGGAGTGCTTACTACAATGAGCAGTTCTTC.

This clone was seen only a few times. The chain combines TRBV30 with TRBJ1-5; D is perhaps TRBD1 (6 bases). Trimming cost V 0 bases and J 1 base, with 7 bases left between them. Germline lookup yields CDR1 GTSNPN and CDR2 SVGIG (reference sequence). The CDR3 length is 14 residues. CDR3 DNA sequence: TGTGCCTGGAGTGTTCAGGGGAGCAATCAGCCCCAGCATTTT. It encodes CAWSVQGSNQPQHF.

The gene calls are TRBV28 and TRBJ1-2, with D uncertain. Germline CDR1 and CDR2: MDHEN and SYDVKM. V was shortened by 10 bases and J by 5 bases, with 11 bases between the two germline ends. The CDR3 extends over 11 amino acids. CDR3 amino acids: CATLRGYGYTF. CDR3 nucleotides: TGTGCCACTTTACGAGGATATGGCTACACCTTC.

V is TRBV5-1 and J is TRBJ2-2; D not resolved. The V and J ends lost 0 bases and 3 bases respectively, with 6 bases between them. The germline V gene has CDR1 SGHRS and CDR2 YFSETQ. The CDR3 is made up of 14 amino acids. The CDR3 protein is CASSLDKYTGELFF. As DNA, the CDR3 is TGCGCCAGCAGCTTGGACAAATACACCGGGGAGCTGTTTTTT.

The chain has TRBV28 and TRBJ2-7; a possible D gene is TRBD1 (5 bases). Germline V gene sequence: CDR1 MDHEN, CDR2 SYDVKM. The CDR3 spans 16 residues. Trimming cost V 4 bases and J 7 bases, with 23 bases left between them. This chain's CDR3 is CASSSSSAGIFGEQYF. The CDR3 coding sequence is TGTGCCAGCAGTTCCTCCTCGGCAGGGATATTTGGGGAGCAGTACTTC.

The chain uses TRBV6-1 and TRBJ2-3; D is unresolved. This CDR3 contains 13 residues. Trimming took 5 bases from V and 5 from J, leaving 11 bases between them. The germline V gene has CDR1 MNHNS and CDR2 SASEGT. This CDR3 reads CASSKDRQDTQYF. CDR3 DNA: TGTGCCAGCAGTAAGGACCGGCAAGATACGCAGTATTTT.

The chain joins TRBV6-1 to TRBJ1-2; 9 bases are shared with TRBD1. This CDR3 spans 14 amino acids. Germline values: CDR1 MNHNS, CDR2 SASEGT. The ends lost 3 bases at V and 4 bases at J; junction bases unmatched: 3. The CDR3 DNA follows: TGTGCCAGCAGTGACGGGACAGGGTTCTATGGCTACACCTTC. Its translation: CASSDGTGFYGYTF.

The V and J genes are TRBV5-4 and TRBJ1-4; D gene ambiguous. CDR1 SGHNT and CDR2 YYREEE come from the germline V gene (reference sequence). Trimming removed 1 base at V and 2 bases at J, with 3 bases between. This CDR3 contains 13 residues. For the CDR3, the DNA is TGTGCCAGCAGCTTGCCGACTAATGAAAAACTGTTTTTT. This translates into CASSLPTNEKLFF.

The CDR3 loop is CASSLATRDTGELFF. The CDR3 region has the DNA TGTGCCAGCAGCTTAGCTACCAGGGACACCGGGGAGCTGTTTTTT. This chain joins TRBV7-9 and TRBJ2-2; D might be TRBD1 (5 bases). V was pared by 0 bases and J by 3 bases, with 8 bases between. The CDR3 runs to 15 residues. Germline V gives CDR1 SEHNR, CDR2 FQNEAQ (reference sequence).

This clone occurred once. The CDR3 sequence: CASSLETGGARQYF. In DNA, the CDR3 is TGTGCCAGCAGCTTGGAAACAGGGGGGGCAAGGCAGTACTTC. This chain connects TRBV5-4 to TRBJ2-7; D is possibly TRBD1 (8 bases). In germline, CDR1 is SGHNT, CDR2 YYREEE (reference sequence). The CDR3 runs to 14 residues. Trimming removed 0 bases from V and 9 bases from J, with 16 bases in between.

The chain has TRBV7-9 and TRBJ2-1; TRBD2 aligns across 11 bases. Per germline, CDR1 SEHNR and CDR2 FQNEAQ (reference sequence). The CDR3 extends over 15 amino acids. With V trimmed by 5 bases and J by 9 bases, 9 bases remained unmatched. The CDR3 loop reads CASSQLLAGGSEQFF. The CDR3 DNA is TGTGCCAGCAGCCAACTCCTAGCGGGAGGAAGTGAGCAGTTCTTC.

In DNA, the CDR3 is TGTGCCAGCAGCACCCTAGCGGGCACAGATACGCAGTATTTT. This sequence encodes CASSTLAGTDTQYF. V and J are TRBV7-2 and TRBJ2-3, with 7 bases identical to TRBD2. Germline assignment: CDR1 SGHTA and CDR2 FQGNSA. This CDR3 is 14 amino acids long. V lost 5 bases and J lost 1; bases outside the gene matches: 3.

This chain joins TRBV6-5 and TRBJ2-1; TRBD2 matches 10 bases. Unmatched junction bases numbered 8, after V lost 6 bases and J lost 6 bases. CDR3 length equals 15 residues. In germline, CDR1 is MNHEY, CDR2 SVGAGI. The chain's CDR3 is CASRRVAGGPNEQFF. CDR3 nucleotide sequence: TGTGCCAGCAGAAGAGTAGCGGGAGGCCCCAATGAGCAGTTCTTC.